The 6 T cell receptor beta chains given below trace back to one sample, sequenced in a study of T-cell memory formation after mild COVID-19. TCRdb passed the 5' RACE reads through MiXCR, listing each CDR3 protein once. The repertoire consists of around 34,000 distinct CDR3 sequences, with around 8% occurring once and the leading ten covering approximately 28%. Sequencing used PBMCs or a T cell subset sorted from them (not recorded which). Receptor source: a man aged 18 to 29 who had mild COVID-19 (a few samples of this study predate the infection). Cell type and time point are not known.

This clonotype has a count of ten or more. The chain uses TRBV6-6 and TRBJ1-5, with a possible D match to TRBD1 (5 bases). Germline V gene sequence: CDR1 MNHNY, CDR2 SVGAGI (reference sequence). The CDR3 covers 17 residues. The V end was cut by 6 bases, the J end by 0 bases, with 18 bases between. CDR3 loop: CASSPLSRAHSNQPQHF. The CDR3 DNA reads TGTGCCAGCAGCCCCCTCTCCAGGGCTCATAGCAATCAGCCCCAGCATTTT.

The CDR3: CASSSDRRRDTQYF. CDR3 bases: TGTGCCAGTAGTTCAGACAGGCGGAGGGATACGCAGTATTTT. The J gene is TRBJ2-3, the V gene TRBV19; D might be TRBD1 (6 bases). Trimming cost V 5 bases and J 6 bases, with 15 bases left between them. Germline CDR1 and CDR2: LNHDA and SQIVND (reference sequence). This CDR3 is built from 14 residues.

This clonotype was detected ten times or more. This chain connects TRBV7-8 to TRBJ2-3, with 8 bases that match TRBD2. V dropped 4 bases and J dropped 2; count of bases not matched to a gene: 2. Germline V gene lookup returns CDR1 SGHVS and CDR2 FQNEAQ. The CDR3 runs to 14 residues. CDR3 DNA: TGTGCCAGCAGCTGGCGGGGGGTCACAGATACGCAGTATTTT. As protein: CASSWRGVTDTQYF.

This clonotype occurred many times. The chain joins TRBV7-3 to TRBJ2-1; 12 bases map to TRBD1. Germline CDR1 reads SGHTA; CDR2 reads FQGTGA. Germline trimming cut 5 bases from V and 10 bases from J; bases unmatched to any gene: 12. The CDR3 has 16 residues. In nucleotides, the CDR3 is TGTGCCAGCAGCCCCATCCCGGGACAGGGGGCTCGGGAGCAGTTCTTC. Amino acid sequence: CASSPIPGQGAREQFF.

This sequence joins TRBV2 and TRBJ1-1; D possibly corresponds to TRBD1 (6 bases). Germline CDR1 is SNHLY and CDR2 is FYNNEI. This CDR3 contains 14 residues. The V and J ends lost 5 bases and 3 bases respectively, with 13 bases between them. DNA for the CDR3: TGTGCCAGCAGTCAACAGGGACACTACACTGAAGCTTTCTTT. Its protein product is CASSQQGHYTEAFF.

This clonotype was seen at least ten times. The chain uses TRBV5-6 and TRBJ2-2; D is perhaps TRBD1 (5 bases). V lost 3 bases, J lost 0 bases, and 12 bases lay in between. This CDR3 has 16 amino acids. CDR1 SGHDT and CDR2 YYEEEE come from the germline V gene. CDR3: CASSSYRLANTGELFF. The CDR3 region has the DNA TGTGCCAGCAGCTCCTACAGGCTCGCGAACACCGGGGAGCTGTTTTTT.